This T cell receptor beta chain emerged from a study of cytomegalovirus exposure and HLA in healthy donors. The primer mix had 60 Vbeta and 13 Jbeta primers. The assay was immunoSEQ multiplex PCR, and TCRdb's table has in-frame clones only and misses some. This table holds around 100,000 clones, about 9.4% found once. Germline loops: CDR1 LGHNA, CDR2 YSLEER. The CDR3 spans 15 residues. With 4 bases clipped from V and 5 bases from J, the junction kept 1 base outside the gene matches. This clone appeared a few times. The sequenced material came from PBMCs. The TCR comes from a man in his forties in good health and CMV-seropositive. The V and J genes are TRBV4-3 and TRBJ2-1; 14 nucleotides match TRBD2. The CDR3 here is CASSRGLAGDNEQFF. The DNA of the CDR3 is TGCGCCAGCAGCCGGGGACTAGCGGGAGACAATGAGCAGTTCTTC.